This is a list of T cell receptor beta chains from one sample in a study of blood T cell repertoires in COVID-19. The method was immunoSEQ multiplex PCR; TCRdb's version includes in-frame clones alone and lacks a portion of them. Of approximately 250,000 clones listed, 70% to 90% are singletons. Sequencing used PBMCs or T cells enriched from blood (not recorded which). The receptor set was obtained from a woman aged 40 to 50 with acute COVID-19. Both conserved end residues are part of each CDR3. Fields, in order: V gene, J gene, D gene, clone size, CDR3 DNA, CDR3 protein. The D gene is left open where the match is weak. A clone size is listed for some rows: how often the clone was seen (once, few, many), or a class if it is expanded.

TRBV10-2,TRBJ2-3,.,.,TGCGCCAGCAGTGGAGTGAATAAACTCACAGATACGCAGTATTTT,CASSGVNKLTDTQYF
TRBV9,TRBJ2-4,.,.,TGTGCCAGCAGCCCCCAGGGTGGCAAAAACATTCAGTACTTC,CASSPQGGKNIQYF
TRBV9,TRBJ2-2,TRBD1,.,TGTGCCAGCAGCGCCTGGGGACAGGGGGCGTCCACCGGGGAGCTGTTTTTT,CASSAWGQGASTGELFF
TRBV9,TRBJ1-5,TRBD1,once,TGTGCCAGCAGCGTAGGGACAGGGATGAATCAGCCCCAGCATTTT,CASSVGTGMNQPQHF
TRBV24-1,TRBJ2-7,.,.,TGTGCCACCAGTGATTTGCGCGTGAACGGCAGGGTAAGGTACGAGCAGTACTTC,CATSDLRVNGRVRYEQYF
TRBV30,TRBJ2-3,TRBD2,once,TGTGCCTGGAGTGTTTTTAGCGGGAGGAGTTTTGGCACAGATACGCAGTATTTT,CAWSVFSGRSFGTDTQYF
TRBV4-1,TRBJ1-5,TRBD1,many,TGCGCCAGCAGCCTCTCGGCAGGGGGCTTCAATCAGCCCCAGCATTTT,CASSLSAGGFNQPQHF
TRBV5-8,TRBJ1-5,.,.,TGTGCCAGCAGCTTTTGGAGGAACAATCAGCCCCAGCATTTT,CASSFWRNNQPQHF
TRBV7-2,TRBJ1-5,TRBD1,few,TGTGCCAGCAGCTTCATGGACAGGGGCGGCAATCAGCCCCAGCATTTT,CASSFMDRGGNQPQHF
TRBV6-4,TRBJ1-4,.,.,TGTGCCAGCAGTGACTCTATCGCGAGGGAAAAACTGTTTTTT,CASSDSIAREKLFF
TRBV6-2/TRBV6-3,TRBJ1-1,.,.,TGTGCCAGCAGCCGTGACAAACCTGGGACACCGCCTGAAGCTTTCTTT,CASSRDKPGTPPEAFF
TRBV6-5,TRBJ1-1,TRBD1,.,TGTGCCAGCAGCGACAGGGGTTTGGCCACTGAAGCTTTCTTT,CASSDRGLATEAFF
TRBV19,TRBJ2-5,.,.,TGTGCCAGTAAGAATTGGGAGGAGGAGACCCAGTACTTC,CASKNWEEETQYF
TRBV23-1,TRBJ2-1,.,.,TGCGCCAGCAGTCACCCTCTACTAGTTCGGGCGTGCAATGAGCAGTTCTTC,CASSHPLLVRACNEQFF
TRBV30,TRBJ2-7,.,few,TGTGCCTGGAGTGTGGGCAGGGGTTACGAGCAGTACTTC,CAWSVGRGYEQYF
TRBV11-2,TRBJ1-2,TRBD1,.,TGTGCCAGCAGCTTAGACAGGGGGGATGGCTACACCTTC,CASSLDRGDGYTF
TRBV7-9,TRBJ1-5,TRBD1,once,TGTGCCAGCAGCCGGGGACAGGGGCCGGGGCAGCCCCAGCATTTT,CASSRGQGPGQPQHF
TRBV6-5,TRBJ2-5,TRBD1,.,TGTGCCAGCGGCAGGGGGCAGGAGACCCAGTACTTC,CASGRGQETQYF
TRBV19,TRBJ1-2,.,.,TGTGCCAGTACGGGCAAGGACATAACTAACTATGGCTACACCTTC,CASTGKDITNYGYTF
TRBV6-6,TRBJ2-5,.,.,TGTGCCAGCAGTTACGAGGAGACCCAGTACTTC,CASSYEETQYF
TRBV7-9,TRBJ1-1,.,.,TGTGCCAGCAGGACGTCAGGGGACACTGAAGCTTTCTTT,CASRTSGDTEAFF
TRBV6-1,TRBJ2-7,.,.,TGTGCCAGCAGTGAACATTTTGGGGCCCCACCATCCTCCGAGCAGTACTTC,CASSEHFGAPPSSEQYF
TRBV18,TRBJ2-3,TRBD2,.,TGTGCCAGCTCACCAGCGGGGGAATTGGATACGCAGTATTTT,CASSPAGELDTQYF
TRBV19,TRBJ2-3,.,.,TGTGCCAGTAGTACAACCGGGGGGCCAGATACGCAGTATTTT,CASSTTGGPDTQYF
TRBV3-1/TRBV3-2,TRBJ2-7,.,.,TGTGCCAGCAGCCAAGGGCAGGCCTACGAGCAGTACTTC,CASSQGQAYEQYF
TRBV4-3,TRBJ1-4,TRBD1,.,TGCGCCAGCAGCCAGTTCCGGACAGGGTCTACTGAAAAACTGTTTTTT,CASSQFRTGSTEKLFF
TRBV7-6,TRBJ1-5,TRBD1,.,TGTGCCAGCAGCAGGGACAGGGGTGGGAATCAGCCCCAGCATTTT,CASSRDRGGNQPQHF
TRBV7-2,TRBJ1-2,TRBD1,once,TGTGCCAGCAGTTTGGGGACAGGGGATGGCTACACCTTC,CASSLGTGDGYTF
TRBV7-2,TRBJ1-2,TRBD1,.,TGTGCCAGCAGCGTTGGACAGGCCGTCTATGGCTACACCTTC,CASSVGQAVYGYTF
TRBV5-6,TRBJ1-1,.,.,TGTGCCAGCAGCAGCCCGAACACTGAAGCTTTCTTT,CASSSPNTEAFF
TRBV2,TRBJ1-1,.,.,TGTGCCAGCAGTGATCAGGGAGGGACTGAAGCTTTCTTT,CASSDQGGTEAFF
TRBV5-5,TRBJ2-1,TRBD2,.,TGTGCCAGCAGCCAGTTGCCTGTGACTAGCGGGGGGGATGAGCAGTTCTTC,CASSQLPVTSGGDEQFF
TRBV2,TRBJ2-5,TRBD2,.,TGTGCCAGCGGCCGGGGGAGGGATGAGACCCAGTACTTC,CASGRGRDETQYF
TRBV9,TRBJ1-3,.,.,TGTGCCAGCAGTCAGGACTCTGGAAACACCATATATTTT,CASSQDSGNTIYF
TRBV7-2,TRBJ2-2,TRBD2,.,TGTGCCAGCCGACGGGGGGGGCTAGGGAGCACCGGGGAGCTGTTTTTT,CASRRGGLGSTGELFF
TRBV6-6,TRBJ2-7,.,.,TGTGCCAGCAGCAAGACAGTTCTCGAGCAGTACTTC,CASSKTVLEQYF
TRBV11-3,TRBJ1-1,.,.,TGTGCCAGCAGCCCCCGACAGGCGACGAACACTGAAGCTTTCTTT,CASSPRQATNTEAFF
TRBV7-2,TRBJ1-3,.,.,TGTGCCAGCAGCTCATTTGGGGGGTCTGGAAACACCATATATTTT,CASSSFGGSGNTIYF
TRBV28,TRBJ1-1,.,few,TGTGCCAGCAAGGGGAGAAGGCGGCGCGGGGGCACTGAAGCTTTCTTT,CASKGRRRRGGTEAFF
TRBV25-1,TRBJ1-1,.,.,TGTGCCAGCAGTGAAGGGAGGGGCACTGAAGCTTTCTTT,CASSEGRGTEAFF
TRBV5-4,TRBJ1-1,TRBD1,once,TGTGCCAGCTCCGCGACAGGGGACACTGAAGCTTTCTTT,CASSATGDTEAFF
TRBV19,TRBJ2-1,.,.,TGTGCCAGTAGTCCCCAAAGGGGGAATGAGCAGTTCTTC,CASSPQRGNEQFF
TRBV4-2,TRBJ2-5,.,.,TGTGCCAGCAGTCTAGCTTTCGCGGGGGCCCAAGAGACCCAGTACTTC,CASSLAFAGAQETQYF
TRBV5-1,TRBJ2-7,TRBD1,.,TGCGCCAGCAGCTTCGGACAGGCCTCCTACGAGCAGTACTTC,CASSFGQASYEQYF
TRBV25-1,TRBJ1-6,.,.,TGTGCCAGCCGCTCAGCCTATAATTCACCCCTCCACTTT,CASRSAYNSPLHF
TRBV5-4,TRBJ2-3,TRBD1,.,TGTGCCAGCAGGGACAGGGGGTGGCCAGATACGCAGTATTTT,CASRDRGWPDTQYF
TRBV5-1,TRBJ2-5,TRBD2,.,TGCGCCAGCAGCTTGGCCGTCGGTAGCGGGGGGGAGGACCAGTACTTC,CASSLAVGSGGEDQYF
TRBV6-5,TRBJ1-2,TRBD1,.,TGTGCCAGCAGAGGGACAGGGGGGGGTGGCTACACCTTC,CASRGTGGGGYTF
TRBV18,TRBJ2-3,.,.,TGTGCCAGCTCGAGGACAGCGAGCACAGATACGCAGTATTTT,CASSRTASTDTQYF
TRBV20-1,TRBJ2-3,.,.,TGCAGTGCTAGGCTAGTGGATACGCAGTATTTT,CSARLVDTQYF